The T cell receptor (beta chain) described here comes from a study of shared clonotypes between healthy human individuals. Study observations and caveats: Larger estimated richness was generally recorded for naive subsets relative to memory subsets.

Assay: immunoSEQ multiplex PCR; the TCRdb copy retains only in-frame clones and omits some. Of a few million clones detected, more than 90% appear once; the ten largest clones hold 0.13% to 0.15%. The germline CDR1 and CDR2 sequences are MNHNY and SVGAGI (reference sequence). The V gene lost 5 bases and the J gene lost 5 bases, with 14 bases spanning the gap. This CDR3 comprises 14 residues. Comments on this clone: Its target is unknown.

The sample taken for sequencing was naive CD4+ T cells sorted from blood. Indicated subset: CD45RA+ positively selected. The receptor was isolated from a man aged 18 to 30 in good health. The chain joins TRBV6-6 to TRBJ2-3; either TRBD1 or TRBD2 may fit D (5 bases each). The CDR3 here is CASSPGGTLDTQYF. In nucleotides, the CDR3 is TGTGCCAGCAGTCCTGGGGGTACCCTAGATACGCAGTATTTT.